This is a list of T cell receptor beta chains from one sample in a study of blood T cells in healthy people across ages. MiXCR, applied by TCRdb to the 5' RACE reads, yields one record per CDR3 protein. The table has fewer than 600,000 distinct CDR3 sequences, about 27% seen once. These records were also assigned to another study, of T cells of mothers and their children.

Sequencing was performed on blood. The receptors stem from a boy aged 2 to 10 in good health. Both conserved end residues are trimmed from each CDR3.

TRBV4-1,ASSQDKKLSGNTIY
TRBV30,AWSVLAGGLTDTQY
TRBV5-5,ASSKLLGTDTQY
TRBV9,ASSPQGGANTGELF
TRBV10-3,AIRRWGNSGNTIY
TRBV28,ASRQGQGRTDTQY
TRBV2,ASSPPGVEQY
TRBV13,ASSLGRAGGSVAKNIQY
TRBV5-1,ASSLQGAEETQY
TRBV9,ASSEGAGVDKLF
TRBV18,ASSPPELAKNIQY
TRBV10-3,AISESLGSQY
TRBV29-1,SVAVTASGYGYT
TRBV27,ASSLWGGGETQY
TRBV6-2/TRBV6-3,ASSYRRNEQF
TRBV5-1,ASSFELGGYYEQY
TRBV19,ASGTNIAKNIQY
TRBV2,ASPRDRGRANEQF
TRBV6-5,ASSYSNLLPYQETQY
TRBV15,ATSPRGSGELF
TRBV20-1,SASAGTGGGYSGANVLT
TRBV28,ASSLQGLTGANVLT
TRBV5-1,ASRRWVGTSGTSSYNEQF
TRBV6-2/TRBV6-3,ARLRGYT
TRBV19,ASSIGGHSGYT
TRBV2,ASSESAGVAKNIQY
TRBV3-1,ASSQTGGAYTEAF